A selection of T cell receptor beta chains follows, all from one sample in a study of blood T cells in healthy people across ages. TCRdb redid the calling of the 5' RACE reads with MiXCR, one entry per CDR3 protein. The data hold hundreds of thousands of distinct CDR3 sequences, with more than 20% observed a single time. This sample also appeared in a second study, on T cells of mothers and their children.

Sequenced input: blood. The receptors originated from a boy between 10 and 17 years old in good health. CDR3s include the opening cysteine and the closing phenylalanine or tryptophan. The D gene is left open where the match is weak. Clone size is given for some rows only: seen once, a few or many times, or a class if the clone is expanded.

d_call,v_call,clone_size,j_call,cdr3_nt,cdr3_aa
-,TRBV20-1,-,TRBJ2-7,TGCAGTGCTAGAGATTTGGTCAGGGGATCCTACGAGCAGTACTTC,CSARDLVRGSYEQYF
-,TRBV2,few,TRBJ1-4,TGTGCCAGCAGCCCTTTTGGGACGAGAAATGAAAAACTGTTTTTT,CASSPFGTRNEKLFF
-,TRBV20-1,few,TRBJ1-2,TGCAGTGCTAGAGAACTACCCAGGACCCGGGAAAAGGCCTATGGCTACACCTTC,CSARELPRTREKAYGYTF
TRBD1,TRBV3-1,few,TRBJ2-3,TGTGCCAGCAGCCGAGGGACAGGAAGAAGCACAGATACGCAGTATTTT,CASSRGTGRSTDTQYF
TRBD1,TRBV6-2/TRBV6-3,-,TRBJ1-1,TGTGCCAGCATCACCCCTGGGGCAGGGGGTTTGTGGAACACTGAAGCTTTCTTT,CASITPGAGGLWNTEAFF
-,TRBV18,-,TRBJ2-6,TGTGCCAGCTCACCACGTTTTGGGGAAAAGGGGGCCAACGTCCTGACTTTC,CASSPRFGEKGANVLTF
TRBD2,TRBV3-1,few,TRBJ2-1,TGTGCCAGCAGCCAATCAACGGGACTAGCGGGAGAGGGTGAGCAGTTCTTC,CASSQSTGLAGEGEQFF
TRBD1,TRBV27,few,TRBJ1-5,TGTGCCAGCAGTCCCGGGACAGGGGGCGGTCAGCCCCAGCATTTT,CASSPGTGGGQPQHF
-,TRBV20-1,few,TRBJ2-7,TGCAGTGCTAGAGACGACAGCTACGAGCAGTACTTC,CSARDDSYEQYF
-,TRBV28,-,TRBJ1-1,TGTGCCAGCAGTTTACAGGGAACAATCACTGAAGCTTTCTTT,CASSLQGTITEAFF
-,TRBV6-2/TRBV6-3,many,TRBJ2-1,TGTGCCAGCGTCAATAGCGGAAGAGAGAGGAATGAGCAGTTCTTC,CASVNSGRERNEQFF
TRBD1,TRBV19,-,TRBJ1-1,TGTGCCAGTAGTACCTCGACAGGGATCGGCGCTGAAGCTTTCTTT,CASSTSTGIGAEAFF
TRBD2,TRBV29-1,many,TRBJ2-1,TGCAGCGTTCCCGGGACTAGCGGAACCTACAATGAGCAGTTCTTC,CSVPGTSGTYNEQFF
-,TRBV20-1,few,TRBJ2-1,TGCAGTGCCCCTAGTGGGGGGCGCGCGGATGAACAGTTCTTC,CSAPSGGRADEQFF
-,TRBV11-2,-,TRBJ1-1,TGTGCCAGCAGCGCACAGGGCGGGAGAAGAATGAACACTGAAGCTTTCTTT,CASSAQGGRRMNTEAFF
TRBD1,TRBV7-9,few,TRBJ1-2,TGTGCCAGCAGCTTAGAGGGGCTTGGGACAGCCGGCTACACCTTC,CASSLEGLGTAGYTF
TRBD1,TRBV28,few,TRBJ2-3,TGTGCCAGCAAAACCGGACAGGGACATAGCACAGATACGCAGTATTTT,CASKTGQGHSTDTQYF
TRBD1,TRBV5-1,many,TRBJ1-4,TGCGCCAGCAGCCTCCTAGGACAGGATGAAAAACTGTTTTTT,CASSLLGQDEKLFF
-,TRBV7-9,-,TRBJ2-3,TGTGCCAGCAGCGCGAGGGACCGTAGCACAGATACGCAGTATTTT,CASSARDRSTDTQYF